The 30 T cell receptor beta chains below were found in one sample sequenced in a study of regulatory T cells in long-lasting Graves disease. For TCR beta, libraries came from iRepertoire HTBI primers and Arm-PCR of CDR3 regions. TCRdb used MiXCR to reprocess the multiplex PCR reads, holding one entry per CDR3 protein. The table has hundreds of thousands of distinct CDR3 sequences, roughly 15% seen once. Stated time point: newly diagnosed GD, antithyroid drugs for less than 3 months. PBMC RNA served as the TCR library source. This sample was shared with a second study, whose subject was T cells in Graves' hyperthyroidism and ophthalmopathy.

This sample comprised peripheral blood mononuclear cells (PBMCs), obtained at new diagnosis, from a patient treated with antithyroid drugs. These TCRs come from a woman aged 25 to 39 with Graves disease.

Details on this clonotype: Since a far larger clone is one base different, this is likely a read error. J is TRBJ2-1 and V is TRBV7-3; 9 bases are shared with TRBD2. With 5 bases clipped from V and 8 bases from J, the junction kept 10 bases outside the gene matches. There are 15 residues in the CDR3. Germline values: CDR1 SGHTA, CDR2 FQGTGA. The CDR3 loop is CASSTTGREGHEQFF. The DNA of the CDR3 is TGTGCCAGCAGCACGACGGGGCGGGAGGGGCATGAGCAGTTCTTC.

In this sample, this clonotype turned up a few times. CDR3 DNA sequence: TGTGCCAGTAGTATGGCGCCCTTCGAGAACACTGAAGCTTTCTTT. This codes for CASSMAPFENTEAFF. The V gene is TRBV19, the J gene TRBJ1-1; D is ambiguous. Germline V gene lookup returns CDR1 LNHDA and CDR2 SQIVND (reference sequence). Trimming pared 3 bases from V and 1 base from J, leaving 12 bases between. CDR3 size: 15 residues. The whole variable domain, filled in from reference TRBV19 and TRBJ1-1, reads DGGITQSPKYLFRKEGQNVTLSCEQNLNHDAMYWYRQDPGQGLRLIYYSQIVNDFQKGDIAEGYSVSREKKESFPLTVTSAQKNPTAFYLCASSMAPFENTEAFFGQGTRLTVV.

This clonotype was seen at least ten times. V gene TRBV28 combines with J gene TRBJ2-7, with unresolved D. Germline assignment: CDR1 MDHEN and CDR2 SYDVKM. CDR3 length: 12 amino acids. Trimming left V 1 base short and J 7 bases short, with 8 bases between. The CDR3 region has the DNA TGTGCCAGCAGTTTATTTCATCAGGAGCAGTACTTC. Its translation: CASSLFHQEQYF.

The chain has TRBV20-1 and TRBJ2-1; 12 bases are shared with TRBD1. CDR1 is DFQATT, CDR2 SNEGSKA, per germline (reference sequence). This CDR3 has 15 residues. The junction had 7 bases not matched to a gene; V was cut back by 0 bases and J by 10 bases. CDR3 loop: CSAREPGQGAREQFF. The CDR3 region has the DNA TGCAGTGCTAGAGAACCGGGACAGGGGGCGAGGGAGCAGTTCTTC.

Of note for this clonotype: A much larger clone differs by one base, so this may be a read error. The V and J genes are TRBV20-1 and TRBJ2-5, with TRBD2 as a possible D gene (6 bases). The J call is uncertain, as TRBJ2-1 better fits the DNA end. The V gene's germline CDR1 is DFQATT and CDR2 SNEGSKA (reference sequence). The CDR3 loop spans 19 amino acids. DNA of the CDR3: TGCAGTGCTAGAGATCCCCTTGGCGGGAAGGCCGTATGGCAGGGTGAGCAGTTCTTC. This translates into CSARDPLGGKAVWQGEQFF.

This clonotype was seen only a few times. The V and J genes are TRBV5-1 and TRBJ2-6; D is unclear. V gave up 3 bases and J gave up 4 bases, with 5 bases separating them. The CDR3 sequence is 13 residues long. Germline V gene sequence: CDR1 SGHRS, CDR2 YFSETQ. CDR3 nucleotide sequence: TGCGCCAGCAGCTGGGTCGGGGCCAACGTCCTGACTTTC. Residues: CASSWVGANVLTF.

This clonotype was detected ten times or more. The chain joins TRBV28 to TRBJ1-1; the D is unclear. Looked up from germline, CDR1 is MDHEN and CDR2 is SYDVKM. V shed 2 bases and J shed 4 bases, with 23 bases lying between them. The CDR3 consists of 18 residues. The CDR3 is CASSLTPDLSVGSTEAFF. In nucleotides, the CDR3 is TGTGCCAGCAGTTTAACCCCGGACCTATCGGTGGGGAGCACTGAAGCTTTCTTT. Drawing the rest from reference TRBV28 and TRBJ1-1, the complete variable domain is DVKVTQSSRYLVKRTGEKVFLECVQDMDHENMFWYRQDPGLGLRLIYFSYDVKMKEKGDIPEGYSVSREKKERFSLILESASTNQTSMYLCASSLTPDLSVGSTEAFFGQGTRLTVV.

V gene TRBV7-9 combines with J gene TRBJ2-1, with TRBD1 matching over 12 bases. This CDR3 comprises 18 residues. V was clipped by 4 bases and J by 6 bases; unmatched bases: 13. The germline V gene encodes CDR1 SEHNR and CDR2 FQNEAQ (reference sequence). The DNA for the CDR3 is TGTGCCAGCAGCTCCCAACCACTCCGGGACAGGGGGCGCAATGAGCAGTTCTTC. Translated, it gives CASSSQPLRDRGRNEQFF.

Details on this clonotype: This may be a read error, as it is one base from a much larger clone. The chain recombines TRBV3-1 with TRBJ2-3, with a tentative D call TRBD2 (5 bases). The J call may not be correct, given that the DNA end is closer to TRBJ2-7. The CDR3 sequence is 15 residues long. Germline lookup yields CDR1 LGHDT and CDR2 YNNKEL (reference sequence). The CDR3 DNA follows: TGTGCCAGCAGCCAAAGCATTCGAGAGGGCCGGGGGCAGTACTTC. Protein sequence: CASSQSIREGRGQYF.

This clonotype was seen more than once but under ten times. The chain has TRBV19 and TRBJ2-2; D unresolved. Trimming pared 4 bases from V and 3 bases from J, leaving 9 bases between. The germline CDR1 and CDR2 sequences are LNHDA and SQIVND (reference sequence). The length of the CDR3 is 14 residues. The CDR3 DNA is TGTGCCAGTAGTAGATACAGCTACACCGGGGAGCTGTTTTTT. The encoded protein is CASSRYSYTGELFF.

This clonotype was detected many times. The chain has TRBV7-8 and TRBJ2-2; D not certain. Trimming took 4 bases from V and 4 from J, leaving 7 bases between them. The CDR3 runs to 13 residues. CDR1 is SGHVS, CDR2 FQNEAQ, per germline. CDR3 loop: CASSSSATGELFF. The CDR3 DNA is TGTGCCAGCAGCTCCTCGGCCACCGGGGAGCTGTTTTTT.

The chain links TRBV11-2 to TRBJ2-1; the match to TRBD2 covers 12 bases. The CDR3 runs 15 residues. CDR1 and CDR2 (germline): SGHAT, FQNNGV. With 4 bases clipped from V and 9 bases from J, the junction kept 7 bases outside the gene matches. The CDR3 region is CASSYRLAGEGEQFF. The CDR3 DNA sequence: TGTGCCAGCAGCTACCGACTAGCGGGAGAGGGTGAGCAGTTCTTC.

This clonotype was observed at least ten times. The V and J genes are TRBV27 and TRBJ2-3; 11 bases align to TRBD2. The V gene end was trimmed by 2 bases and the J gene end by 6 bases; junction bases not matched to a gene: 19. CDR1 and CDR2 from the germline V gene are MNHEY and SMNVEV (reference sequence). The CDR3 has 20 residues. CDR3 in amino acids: CASSLRVAAYSGRAADTQYF. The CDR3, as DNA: TGTGCCAGCAGTTTAAGAGTAGCTGCCTATAGCGGGAGGGCCGCGGATACGCAGTATTTT.

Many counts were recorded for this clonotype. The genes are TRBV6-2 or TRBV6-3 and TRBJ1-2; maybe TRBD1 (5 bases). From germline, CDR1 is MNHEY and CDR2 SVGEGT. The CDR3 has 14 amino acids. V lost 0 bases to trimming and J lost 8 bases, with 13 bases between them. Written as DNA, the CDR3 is TGTGCCAGCAGTTACTCGAGAGTGGGGGACGGCTACACCTTC. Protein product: CASSYSRVGDGYTF.

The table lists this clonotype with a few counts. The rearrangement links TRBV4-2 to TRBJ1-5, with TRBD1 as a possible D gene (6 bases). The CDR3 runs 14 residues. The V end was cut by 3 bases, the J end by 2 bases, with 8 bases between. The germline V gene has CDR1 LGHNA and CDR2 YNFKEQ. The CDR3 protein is CASSQEGGNQPQHF. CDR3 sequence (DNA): TGTGCCAGCAGCCAGGAGGGGGGCAATCAGCCCCAGCATTTT.

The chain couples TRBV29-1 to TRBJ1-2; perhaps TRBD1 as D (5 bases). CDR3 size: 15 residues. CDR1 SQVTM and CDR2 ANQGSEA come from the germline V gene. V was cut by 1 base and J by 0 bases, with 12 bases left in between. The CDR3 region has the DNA TGCAGCGTTGAAGGCGGGGCGACACCTAACTATGGCTACACCTTC. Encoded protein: CSVEGGATPNYGYTF.

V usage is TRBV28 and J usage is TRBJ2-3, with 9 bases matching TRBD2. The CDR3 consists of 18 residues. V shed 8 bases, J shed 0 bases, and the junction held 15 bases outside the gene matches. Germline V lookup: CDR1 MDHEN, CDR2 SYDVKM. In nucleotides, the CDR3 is TGTGCCAGCCTAGGTATTCGATTGCGGGAGGGTAGCACAGATACGCAGTATTTT. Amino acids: CASLGIRLREGSTDTQYF.

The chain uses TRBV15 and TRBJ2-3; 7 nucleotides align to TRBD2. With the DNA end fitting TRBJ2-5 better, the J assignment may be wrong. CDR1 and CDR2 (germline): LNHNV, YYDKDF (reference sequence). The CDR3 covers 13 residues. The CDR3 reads CATSPPGGETQYF. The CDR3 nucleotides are TGTGCCACCAGCCCCCCGGGGGGAGAGACCCAGTACTTC.

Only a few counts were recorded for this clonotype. This CDR3 reads CATSDPGPIGGYTF. In DNA form, the CDR3 reads TGTGCCACCAGTGATCCAGGACCTATAGGAGGCTACACCTTC. The chain uses TRBV24-1 and TRBJ1-2; D is undetermined. Looked up from germline, CDR1 is KGHDR and CDR2 is SFDVKD. V lost 3 bases to trimming and J lost 8 bases, with 15 bases between them. This CDR3 spans 14 amino acids.

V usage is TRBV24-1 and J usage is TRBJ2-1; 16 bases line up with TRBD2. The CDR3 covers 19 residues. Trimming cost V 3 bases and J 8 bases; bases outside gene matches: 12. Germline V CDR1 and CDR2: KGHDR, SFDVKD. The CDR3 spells CATSDLGLAGGPGSYEQFF. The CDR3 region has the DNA TGTGCCACCAGTGATCTGGGACTAGCGGGAGGGCCCGGGAGTTATGAGCAGTTCTTC.

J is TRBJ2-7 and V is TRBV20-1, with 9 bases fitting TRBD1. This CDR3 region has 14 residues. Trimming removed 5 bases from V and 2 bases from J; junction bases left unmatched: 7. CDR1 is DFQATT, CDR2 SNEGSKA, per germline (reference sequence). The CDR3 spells CSAGPGTGTYEQYF. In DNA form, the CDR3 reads TGCAGTGCTGGCCCCGGGACAGGGACCTACGAGCAGTACTTC.

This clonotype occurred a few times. CDR3 in amino acids: CAWSVQGTGGRRGYTF. The CDR3 nucleotides read TGTGCCTGGAGTGTACAGGGGACAGGGGGCCGGCGTGGCTACACCTTC. The chain combines TRBV30 with TRBJ1-2, with TRBD1 identical over 12 bases. CDR3 length: 16 amino acids. Germline V gene sequence: CDR1 GTSNPN, CDR2 SVGIG (reference sequence). J lost 7 bases, V lost 0 bases, and 9 bases had no gene match.

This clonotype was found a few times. CDR3 in DNA: TGTGCCTGGAGTTCCCCGAATCAGCCCCAGCATTTT. Translated: CAWSSPNQPQHF. The chain recombines TRBV30 with TRBJ1-5; no reliable D call. The V end lost 2 bases, the J end lost 4 bases, and 6 bases lay between the germline ends. CDR3 length equals 12 residues. CDR1 and CDR2 (germline): GTSNPN, SVGIG (reference sequence).

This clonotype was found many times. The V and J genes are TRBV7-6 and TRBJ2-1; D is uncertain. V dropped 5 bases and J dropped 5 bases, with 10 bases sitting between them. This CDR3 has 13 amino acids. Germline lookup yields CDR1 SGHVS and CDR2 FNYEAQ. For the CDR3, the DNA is TGTGCCAGCAGCCCCCTGTCTAACAATGAGCAGTTCTTC. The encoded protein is CASSPLSNNEQFF.

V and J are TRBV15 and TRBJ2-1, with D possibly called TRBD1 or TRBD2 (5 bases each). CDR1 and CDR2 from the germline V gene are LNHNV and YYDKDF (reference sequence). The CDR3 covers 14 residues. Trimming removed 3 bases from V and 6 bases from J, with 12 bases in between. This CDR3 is CATSRWDGGNEQFF. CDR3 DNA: TGTGCCACCAGCAGGTGGGATGGGGGCAATGAGCAGTTCTTC.

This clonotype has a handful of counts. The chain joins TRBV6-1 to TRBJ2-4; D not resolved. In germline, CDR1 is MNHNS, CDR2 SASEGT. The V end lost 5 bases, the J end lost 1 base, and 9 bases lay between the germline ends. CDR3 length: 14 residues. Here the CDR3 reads CASSPQSAKNIQYF. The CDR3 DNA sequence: TGTGCCAGCAGTCCCCAGAGTGCCAAAAACATTCAGTACTTC.

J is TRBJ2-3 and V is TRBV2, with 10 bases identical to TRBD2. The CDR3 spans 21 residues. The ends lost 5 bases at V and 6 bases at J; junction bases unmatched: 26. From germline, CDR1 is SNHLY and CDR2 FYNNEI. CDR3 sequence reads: CASSPNLLAGVLGSRFDTQYF. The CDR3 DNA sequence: TGTGCCAGCAGTCCCAACCTTCTAGCGGGAGTCCTAGGATCACGCTTTGATACGCAGTATTTT.

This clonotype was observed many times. The CDR3 protein is CAMEGGAFYGYTF. The CDR3 nucleotides read TGTGCCATGGAGGGAGGAGCGTTCTATGGCTACACCTTC. V and J are TRBV30 and TRBJ1-2, with unresolved D. The length of the CDR3 is 13 residues. Germline V gene sequence: CDR1 GTSNPN, CDR2 SVGIG (reference sequence). V dropped 8 bases and J dropped 4 bases, with 17 bases sitting between them.

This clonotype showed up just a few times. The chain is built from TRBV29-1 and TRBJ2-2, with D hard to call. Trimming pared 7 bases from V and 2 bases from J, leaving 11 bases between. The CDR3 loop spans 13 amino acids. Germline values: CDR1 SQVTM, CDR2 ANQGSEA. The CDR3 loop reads CSGLGPNTGELFF. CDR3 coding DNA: TGCAGCGGCCTTGGTCCTAACACCGGGGAGCTGTTTTTT.

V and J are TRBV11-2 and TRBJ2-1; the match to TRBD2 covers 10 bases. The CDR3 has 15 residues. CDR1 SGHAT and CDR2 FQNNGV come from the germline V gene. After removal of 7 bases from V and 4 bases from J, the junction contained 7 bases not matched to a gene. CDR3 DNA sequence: TGTGCCAGCACCCCCGGGACTAGCGCTTACAATGAGCAGTTCTTC. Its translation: CASTPGTSAYNEQFF.